The present T cell receptor (beta chain) was sequenced within a study of blood T cell repertoires in COVID-19. Study details: Nucleic acid was either cDNA or gDNA, and it came from T cells, B-cell-depleted T cells, or PBMCs.

As handled by the study authors: Amplification from reference gene primers served as the basis for estimated nucleated cell counts. This table comes from immunoSEQ multiplex PCR, and its TCRdb copy is limited to in-frame clones, with some not included. V and J calls plus clone size are reproduced from that table; the DNA served to infer D and trimming. The sample lists a few hundred thousand clones, about 89% occurring once. All enrollees were roughly 18 to 90 years old and from roughly 26 US areas. Recovered Cohort 3 donors showed two negative PCRs, clearance, or symptom resolution. This clone was seen many times. The material sequenced was PBMCs or T cells enriched from blood (not recorded which). The source is a man younger than 45 who had recovered from COVID-19.

The CDR3 DNA follows: TGCAGTGCTAGTGAGGGGACAGGCGGGAATTCACCCCTCCACTTT. It is translated as CSASEGTGGNSPLHF. V is TRBV20-1 and J is TRBJ1-6; 8 bases are a match to TRBD1. J was trimmed by 7 bases and V by 3 bases; bases with no gene match: 8. The CDR3 sequence is 15 residues long. CDR1 and CDR2 from the germline V gene are DFQATT and SNEGSKA (reference sequence).